The 24 T cell receptor beta chains below all came from one sample that was sequenced in a study of blood T cell repertoires in COVID-19 (TCRdb year 2020). Library preparation used the immunoSEQ multiplex PCR assay. TCRdb obtained this table from immuneACCESS and retained in-frame rearrangements with V and J assigned. These tables miss some clones; where compared with another copy, unresolved V genes account for less than half of the shortfall, and the remainder is unexplained. The sample table shows 92,000 or so clones, and roughly 70% are seen once. Jointly, the top ten make up 14% of the sample. The sequencing sample was made of peripheral blood. These receptors originate from a woman at least 80 years old with acute or convalescent COVID-19.

The gene calls are TRBV5-6 and TRBJ1-6; 7 bases line up with TRBD1. This CDR3 is built from 15 residues. Trimming took 3 bases from V and 9 from J; bases not matched to a gene: 9. Germline-derived CDR1 and CDR2 are SGHDT and YYEEEE. The DNA for the CDR3 is TGTGCCAGCAGCTATGCCGACAGGGTCTCTTCACCCCTCCACTTT. Its protein product is CASSYADRVSSPLHF.

Concerning this clone itself: No DNA is shown, since the ends of the CDR3 on it are uncertain; the CDR3 is the one TCRdb lists. The chain recombines TRBV6-2 or TRBV6-3 with TRBJ1-5. The CDR3 length equals 15 residues, ends included. The V gene's germline CDR1 is MNHEY and CDR2 SVGEGT. The CDR3 protein is CASSSSGGGNQPQHF.

The CDR3 protein is CASSYPGQGNEKLFF. The DNA of the CDR3 is TGTGCCAGCAGTTACCCGGGACAGGGTAATGAAAAACTGTTTTTT. The rearrangement links TRBV6-6 to TRBJ1-4, with 9 bases identical to TRBD1. The ends lost 2 bases at V and 4 bases at J; junction bases unmatched: 2. The CDR3 sequence is 15 residues long. The germline V gene has CDR1 MNHNY and CDR2 SVGAGI (reference sequence).

The chain has TRBV30 and TRBJ1-2; possibly TRBD1 for D (5 bases). Trimming left V 3 bases short and J 4 bases short, with 15 bases between. Germline CDR1 and CDR2: GTSNPN and SVGIG (reference sequence). The CDR3 consists of 14 residues. The chain's CDR3 is CAWRQSGRTYGYTF. CDR3 bases: TGTGCCTGGAGGCAATCAGGGAGGACCTATGGCTACACCTTC.

As DNA, the CDR3 is TGTGCCAGCAGTCGACAGGGACCGAACACTGAAGCTTTCTTT. Translating it yields CASSRQGPNTEAFF. V and J are TRBV2 and TRBJ1-1; 7 bases agree with TRBD1. The CDR3 length is 14 residues. The V gene's germline CDR1 is SNHLY and CDR2 FYNNEI. V gave up 5 bases and J gave up 1 base; unmatched junction bases: 4.

The chain combines TRBV28 with TRBJ1-2; tentatively, D is TRBD1 (5 bases). V was cut by 5 bases and J by 5 bases, with 21 bases left in between. The CDR3 is made up of 16 amino acids. The germline gives CDR1 MDHEN, CDR2 SYDVKM. The CDR3 region is CASSGPSRGALYGYTF. CDR3 bases: TGTGCCAGCAGTGGCCCTTCTAGGGGTGCATTATATGGCTACACCTTC.

The chain has TRBV11-2 and TRBJ1-3; D is ambiguous. This CDR3 region has 16 residues. Germline CDR1 SGHAT, CDR2 FQNNGV. V lost 3 bases to trimming and J lost 0 bases, with 12 bases between them. The CDR3 DNA reads TGTGCCAGCAGCTTCGCGAGAGGCTCCTCTGGAAACACCATATATTTT. Its protein product is CASSFARGSSGNTIYF.

The chain links TRBV11-3 to TRBJ1-1, with no clear D. The CDR3 covers 13 residues. Trimming cost V 6 bases and J 0 bases, with 8 bases left between them. Germline V gene data show CDR1 as SGHNT and CDR2 as YENEEA. The CDR3 DNA reads as TGTGCCAGCAGTCGCCTACTGAACACTGAAGCTTTCTTT. This encodes CASSRLLNTEAFF.

The rearrangement uses TRBV6-1 and TRBJ2-2; TRBD1 agrees at 7 bases. Germline V CDR1 and CDR2: MNHNS, SASEGT. The V segment lost 2 bases and the J segment 1 base; nucleotides outside the gene matches: 4. This CDR3 is 16 amino acids long. CDR3 nucleotides: TGTGCCAGCAGTGAATTTGGGACAGTGAACACCGGGGAGCTGTTTTTT. Translating gives CASSEFGTVNTGELFF.

Remarks on this clone: At one boundary the junction diverges from the germline segment, which might be a read error. The CDR3 nucleotides are TGCGCCAGCAGAGAGTCGACTAGGGGGCGAACAGATACGCAGTATTTT. Translated, it gives CASRESTRGRTDTQYF. The chain joins TRBV10-1 to TRBJ2-3, with D tentatively TRBD1 (7 bases). There are 16 residues in the CDR3. In germline, CDR1 is WNHNN, CDR2 SYGVQD (reference sequence).

The sample holds many counts of this clone. V usage is TRBV3-1 (or the pseudogene TRBV3-2) and J usage is TRBJ1-4; unclear D gene. This CDR3 spans 14 amino acids. V lost 0 bases to trimming and J lost 6 bases, with 8 bases between them. Looked up from germline, CDR1 is LGHDT and CDR2 is YNNKEL (reference sequence). The DNA of the CDR3 is TGTGCCAGCAGCCAAGACTCGGAGTATGAAAAACTGTTTTTT. It is translated as CASSQDSEYEKLFF.

The CDR3 DNA reads as TGCAGTGTGGAAGCGGAGGGCTACACCTTC. It codes for CSVEAEGYTF. V is TRBV20-1 and J is TRBJ1-2; D remains ambiguous. There are 10 residues in the CDR3. V shed 7 bases and J shed 8 bases, with 11 bases lying between them. Germline CDR1 and CDR2: DFQATT and SNEGSKA (reference sequence).

This clone showed up just once. The chain links TRBV24-1 to TRBJ1-2; a possible D gene is TRBD1 (6 bases). Germline V gene lookup returns CDR1 KGHDR and CDR2 SFDVKD. The length of the CDR3 is 13 residues. Trimming pared 4 bases from V and 8 bases from J, leaving 13 bases between. The CDR3 here is CATSDLQGWGYTF. The CDR3 DNA is TGTGCCACCAGTGACTTACAGGGTTGGGGCTACACCTTC.

V and J are TRBV10-3 and TRBJ2-2; 11 nucleotides match TRBD1. Germline V gene sequence: CDR1 ENHRY, CDR2 SYGVKD. V dropped 8 bases and J dropped 4; count of bases not matched to a gene: 6. This CDR3 is 15 amino acids long. CDR3 bases: TGTGCCATCGGAGGACAGGGGGCGGCCACCGGGGAGCTGTTTTTT. This encodes CAIGGQGAATGELFF.

This clone was picked up one time. The chain recombines TRBV7-2 with TRBJ1-3; D perhaps matches TRBD1 (6 bases). The V end was cut by 5 bases, the J end by 2 bases, with 13 bases between. CDR1 is SGHTA, CDR2 FQGNSA, per germline. The CDR3 covers 15 residues. CDR3 residues: CASSPPGAPGNTIYF. The CDR3 DNA follows: TGTGCCAGCAGCCCTCCAGGGGCCCCTGGAAACACCATATATTTT.

This clone was detected a few times. The gene calls are TRBV7-9 and TRBJ2-6; no clear D gene. The germline V gene encodes CDR1 SEHNR and CDR2 FQNEAQ (reference sequence). The CDR3 extends over 14 amino acids. For the CDR3, the DNA is TGTGCAATTCACAGTCTTTCTGGGGCCAACGTCCTGACTTTC. Amino acids: CAIHSLSGANVLTF.

The chain joins TRBV11-3 to TRBJ2-1; tentative D call: TRBD2 (6 bases). The CDR3 extends over 15 amino acids. V dropped 0 bases and J dropped 7 bases, with 13 bases sitting between them. Germline CDR1 SGHNT, CDR2 YENEEA. CDR3 in amino acids: CASSLERGGGNEQFF. CDR3 DNA: TGTGCCAGCAGCTTAGAACGGGGAGGTGGTAATGAGCAGTTCTTC.

The chain couples TRBV7-3 to TRBJ1-1; unclear D gene. This CDR3 region has 13 residues. Trimming took 2 bases from V and 2 from J, leaving 6 bases between them. From germline, CDR1 is SGHTA and CDR2 FQGTGA. The CDR3 reads CASSLSRNTEAFF. The DNA of the CDR3 is TGTGCCAGCAGCTTATCTCGTAACACTGAAGCTTTCTTT.

The chain carries TRBV11-2 and TRBJ1-1; no reliable D call. The CDR3 totals 15 residues. Germline CDR1 SGHAT, CDR2 FQNNGV. V was clipped by 1 base and J by 0 bases, with 9 bases between them. CDR3 region: CASSLGPQMNTEAFF. DNA for the CDR3: TGTGCCAGCAGCTTAGGTCCCCAGATGAACACTGAAGCTTTCTTT.

This rearrangement joins TRBV6-5 to TRBJ1-1, with a weak D call TRBD1 (5 bases). CDR3 length: 13 amino acids. Germline assignment: CDR1 MNHEY and CDR2 SVGAGI. Trimming removed 6 bases from V and 10 bases from J, with 18 bases in between. In DNA, the CDR3 is TGTGCCAGCAGAGGCAGGGAAGAGATGAGAGCTTTCTTT. Translating gives CASRGREEMRAFF.

This clone was found a few times. The chain couples TRBV6-2 or TRBV6-3 to TRBJ2-1, with 9 nucleotides matching TRBD1. The CDR3 is 20 amino acids. Germline V CDR1 and CDR2: MNHEY, SVGEGT. Trimming cost V 5 bases and J 1 base; bases outside gene matches: 18. CDR3 region: CASSPGTGRGGFKSYNEQFF. DNA for the CDR3: TGTGCCAGCAGTCCCGGGACAGGGCGAGGGGGGTTCAAATCCTACAATGAGCAGTTCTTC.

This clone appeared a few times. V gene TRBV4-3 combines with J gene TRBJ1-1; no clear D. The CDR3 extends over 13 amino acids. Trimming shortened V by 2 bases and J by 6 bases, and 10 bases separated the two germline ends. From germline, CDR1 is LGHNA and CDR2 YSLEER. The CDR3 reads CASSQSGISEAFF. CDR3 nucleotide sequence: TGCGCCAGCAGCCAATCCGGGATCTCTGAAGCTTTCTTT.

This chain uses TRBV7-9 with TRBJ2-7, with TRBD1 matching 8 bases. This CDR3 spans 12 amino acids. The trim removed 4 bases at V and 5 bases at J, leaving 1 base unmatched. Germline CDR1 reads SEHNR; CDR2 reads FQNEAQ (reference sequence). The CDR3 reads CASSWTGNEQYF. The CDR3 nucleotides are TGTGCCAGCAGCTGGACAGGGAACGAGCAGTACTTC.

The rearrangement joins TRBV15 to TRBJ1-2, with D unclear. V was cut by 5 bases and J by 4 bases, with 5 bases left in between. In germline, CDR1 is LNHNV, CDR2 YYDKDF (reference sequence). This CDR3 comprises 11 residues. CDR3 nucleotides: TGTGCCACCAGCGAGGGCTATGGCTACACCTTC. Amino acid sequence: CATSEGYGYTF.